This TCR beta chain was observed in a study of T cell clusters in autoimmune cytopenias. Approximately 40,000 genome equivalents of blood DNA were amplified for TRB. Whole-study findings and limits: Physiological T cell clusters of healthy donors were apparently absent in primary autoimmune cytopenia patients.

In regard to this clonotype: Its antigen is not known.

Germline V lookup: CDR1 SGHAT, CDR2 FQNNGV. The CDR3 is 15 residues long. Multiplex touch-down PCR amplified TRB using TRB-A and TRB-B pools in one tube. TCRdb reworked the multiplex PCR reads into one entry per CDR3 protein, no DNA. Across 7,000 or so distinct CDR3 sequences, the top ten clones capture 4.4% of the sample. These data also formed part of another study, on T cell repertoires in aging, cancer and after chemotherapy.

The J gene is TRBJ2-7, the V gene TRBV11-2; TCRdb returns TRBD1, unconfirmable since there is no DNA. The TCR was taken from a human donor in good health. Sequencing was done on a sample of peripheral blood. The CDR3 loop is CASSLQGIATYEQYF.